These 13 T cell receptor beta chains came from one sample sequenced in a study of T-cell memory formation after mild COVID-19. Each CDR3 protein gets one entry after TCRdb re-called the 5' RACE reads with MiXCR. Of over 300,000 distinct CDR3 sequences in the sample, 20% to 25% were seen once. Material: PBMCs or a T cell subset sorted from them (not recorded which). These receptor sequences come from a man between 18 and 29 years old who had mild COVID-19 (a few samples of this study predate the infection). Cell type and time point are not known.

Only a few counts were recorded for this clonotype. The V and J genes are TRBV3-1 and TRBJ1-2, with D hard to call. Trimming cost V 1 base and J 3 bases, with 12 bases left between them. The CDR3 sequence is 15 residues long. Germline loops: CDR1 LGHDT, CDR2 YNNKEL (reference sequence). CDR3 sequence: CASSQGDGDHYGYTF. CDR3 sequence (DNA): TGTGCCAGCAGCCAAGGAGATGGAGATCACTATGGCTACACCTTC.

This clonotype has just a few counts. CDR3 coding DNA: TGTGCCAGCAGCTTAAGGGGCACAGGGGAGAGGGATACGCAGTATTTT. Amino acid sequence: CASSLRGTGERDTQYF. The chain uses TRBV7-6 and TRBJ2-3; 7 nucleotides agree with TRBD1. V shed 2 bases, J shed 6 bases, and the junction held 11 bases outside the gene matches. The CDR3 loop spans 16 amino acids. Germline V gives CDR1 SGHVS, CDR2 FNYEAQ. The entire variable domain, with the rest obtained from reference TRBV7-6 and TRBJ2-3, is as follows: GAGVSQSPRYKVTKRGQDVALRCDPISGHVSLYWYRQALGQGPEFLTYFNYEAQQDKSGLPNDRFSAERPEGSISTLTIQRTEQRDSAMYRCASSLRGTGERDTQYFGPGTRLTVL.

This clonotype was seen a few times. The chain joins TRBV7-8 to TRBJ1-2; TRBD1 matches at 7 bases. V dropped 0 bases and J dropped 3; count of bases not matched to a gene: 4. Germline V gene sequence: CDR1 SGHVS, CDR2 FQNEAQ. The CDR3 has 15 residues. The CDR3 sequence is CASSLALGTDYGYTF. The CDR3 region has the DNA TGTGCCAGCAGCTTAGCGCTGGGGACAGACTATGGCTACACCTTC.

A few counts support this clonotype. V usage is TRBV6-2 or TRBV6-3 and J usage is TRBJ2-7; unclear D gene. Germline CDR1 is MNHEY and CDR2 is SVGEGT. This CDR3 has 13 amino acids. V dropped 5 bases and J dropped 6 bases, with 14 bases sitting between them. The CDR3 coding sequence is TGTGCCAGCAGTAGGTCGACACGGGCCGAGCAGTACTTC. As protein: CASSRSTRAEQYF.

This clonotype was counted a single time. V and J are TRBV7-2 and TRBJ1-2, with TRBD1 matching 7 bases. V was clipped by 2 bases and J by 8 bases; unmatched bases: 17. The germline V gene encodes CDR1 SGHTA and CDR2 FQGNSA. The CDR3 sequence is 17 residues long. CDR3 in DNA: TGTGCCAGCAGCTTACGCGTTCGCGCAAACCTAGGGGGCGGCTACACCTTC. It yields the protein CASSLRVRANLGGGYTF.

The rearrangement uses TRBV9 and TRBJ1-1, with D unresolved. CDR1 is SGDLS and CDR2 is YYNGEE in the germline V gene. Trimming took off 0 bases at V and 5 bases at J, with 8 bases between the two ends. The CDR3 runs to 13 residues. The CDR3 loop is CASSVGVETEAFF. The CDR3 DNA is TGTGCCAGCAGCGTAGGAGTAGAAACTGAAGCTTTCTTT.

This clonotype was detected many times. This chain links TRBV15 with TRBJ2-5, with D hard to call. V shed 1 base and J shed 5 bases, with 5 bases lying between them. The CDR3 extends over 12 amino acids. CDR1 is LNHNV and CDR2 is YYDKDF in the germline V gene (reference sequence). The DNA of the CDR3 is TGTGCCACCAGCAGAGTGGGCGAGACCCAGTACTTC. Translated: CATSRVGETQYF.

This clonotype was recorded a few times. The rearrangement joins TRBV27 to TRBJ2-1; 10 nucleotides agree with TRBD2. Per the germline V gene, CDR1 is MNHEY and CDR2 is SMNVEV (reference sequence). The CDR3 covers 15 residues. V trimming: 11 bases; J trimming: 2 bases; junction bases outside the gene matches: 9. The CDR3 sequence is CAVTPSGGPYNEQFF. CDR3 DNA sequence: TGTGCCGTTACCCCTAGCGGGGGCCCCTACAATGAGCAGTTCTTC.

This clonotype showed up just a few times. The CDR3 here is CASVWPEGDTQYF. CDR3 in DNA: TGTGCCAGCGTCTGGCCCGAGGGGGATACGCAGTATTTT. The J gene is TRBJ2-3, the V gene TRBV18; D tentatively reads TRBD1 or TRBD2 (5 bases each). V was clipped by 8 bases and J by 6 bases, with 15 bases between them. Germline lookup yields CDR1 KGHSH and CDR2 LQKENI. This CDR3 contains 13 residues.

DNA for the CDR3: TGCAGTGCTAGAGATCCCGGAGGGGCTGTTTTCTACGAGCAGTACTTC. This translates into CSARDPGGAVFYEQYF. The chain is built from TRBV20-1 and TRBJ2-7; D might be TRBD2 (6 bases). V gave up 0 bases and J gave up 3 bases, with 18 bases separating them. CDR3 length: 16 amino acids. Germline V gene data show CDR1 as DFQATT and CDR2 as SNEGSKA (reference sequence).

The chain's CDR3 is CASSQGIAGNNSPLHF. In DNA, the CDR3 is TGCGCCAGCAGCCAAGGGATTGCAGGGAATAATTCACCCCTCCACTTT. The chain joins TRBV4-3 to TRBJ1-6, with a tentative D call TRBD1 (5 bases). The CDR3 is 16 amino acids. Looked up from germline, CDR1 is LGHNA and CDR2 is YSLEER. Trimming took 1 base from V and 5 from J, leaving 12 bases between them.

The chain combines TRBV5-1 with TRBJ2-5; D may be TRBD1 or TRBD2 (6 bases each). V dropped 0 bases and J dropped 4 bases, with 13 bases sitting between them. The germline CDR1 and CDR2 sequences are SGHRS and YFSETQ. The CDR3 loop spans 15 amino acids. CDR3 residues: CASSLERGARETQYF. DNA for the CDR3: TGCGCCAGCAGCTTGGAAAGGGGGGCCCGAGAGACCCAGTACTTC.

The chain combines TRBV5-1 with TRBJ2-7; a possible D gene is TRBD1 (5 bases). CDR3 length equals 13 residues. The V end was cut by 6 bases, the J end by 4 bases, with 14 bases between. Germline loops: CDR1 SGHRS, CDR2 YFSETQ. CDR3 protein: CASTLTGEYEQYF. In DNA form, the CDR3 reads TGCGCCAGCACCCTCACAGGTGAATACGAGCAGTACTTC. The entire variable domain, with the rest obtained from reference TRBV5-1 and TRBJ2-7, is as follows: KAGVTQTPRYLIKTRGQQVTLSCSPISGHRSVSWYQQTPGQGLQFLFEYFSETQRNKGNFPGRFSGRQFSNSRSEMNVSTLELGDSALYLCASTLTGEYEQYFGPGTRLTVT.